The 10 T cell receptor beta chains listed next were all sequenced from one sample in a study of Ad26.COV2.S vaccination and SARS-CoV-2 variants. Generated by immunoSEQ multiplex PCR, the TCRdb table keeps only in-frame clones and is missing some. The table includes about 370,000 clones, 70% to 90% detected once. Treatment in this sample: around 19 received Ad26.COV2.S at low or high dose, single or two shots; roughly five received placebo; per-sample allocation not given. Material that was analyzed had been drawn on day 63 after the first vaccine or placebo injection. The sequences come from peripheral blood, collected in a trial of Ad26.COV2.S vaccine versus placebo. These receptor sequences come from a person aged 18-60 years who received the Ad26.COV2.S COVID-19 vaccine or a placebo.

The CDR3, as DNA: TGTGCCAGCAGGGTCGGGTTATCCCACGGGGATACGCAGTATTTT. Translated, it gives CASRVGLSHGDTQYF. The J gene is TRBJ2-3, the V gene TRBV7-9; D unresolved. Trimming left V 6 bases short and J 6 bases short, with 19 bases between. Germline loops: CDR1 SEHNR, CDR2 FQNEAQ (reference sequence). The CDR3 is 15 amino acids.

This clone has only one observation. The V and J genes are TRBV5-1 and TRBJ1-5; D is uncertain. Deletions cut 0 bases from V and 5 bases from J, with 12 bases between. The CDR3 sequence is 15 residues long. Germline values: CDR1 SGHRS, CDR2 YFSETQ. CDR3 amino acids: CASSLDLGWDQPQHF. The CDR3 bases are TGCGCCAGCAGCTTGGATCTGGGTTGGGATCAGCCCCAGCATTTT.

CDR3 protein: CASETGQGLQPQHF. The CDR3 DNA follows: TGTGCCAGCGAAACGGGACAGGGACTACAGCCCCAGCATTTT. The chain recombines TRBV2 with TRBJ1-5; TRBD1 matches at 9 bases. The V and J ends lost 8 bases and 7 bases, in that order; junction bases with no gene match: 9. Germline CDR1 is SNHLY and CDR2 is FYNNEI. The CDR3 is 14 residues long.

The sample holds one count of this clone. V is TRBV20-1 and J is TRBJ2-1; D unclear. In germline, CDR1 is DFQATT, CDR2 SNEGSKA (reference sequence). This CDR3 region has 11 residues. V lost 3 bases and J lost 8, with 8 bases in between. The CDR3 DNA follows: TGCAGTGCTAGTAAGGGCTATGAGCAGTTCTTC. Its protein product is CSASKGYEQFF.

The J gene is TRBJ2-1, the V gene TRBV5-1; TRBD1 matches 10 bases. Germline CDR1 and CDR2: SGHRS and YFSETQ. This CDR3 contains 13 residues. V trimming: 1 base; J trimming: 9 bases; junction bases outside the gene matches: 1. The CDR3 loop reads CASSLRDRGEQFF. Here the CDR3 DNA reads TGCGCCAGCAGCTTGAGGGACAGGGGTGAGCAGTTCTTC.

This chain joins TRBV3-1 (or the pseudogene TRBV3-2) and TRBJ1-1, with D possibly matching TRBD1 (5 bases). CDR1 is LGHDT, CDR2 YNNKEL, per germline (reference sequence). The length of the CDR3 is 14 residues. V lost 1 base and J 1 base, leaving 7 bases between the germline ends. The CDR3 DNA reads TGTGCCAGCAGCCAAGGACAGCAGAACACTGAAGCTTTCTTT. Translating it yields CASSQGQQNTEAFF.

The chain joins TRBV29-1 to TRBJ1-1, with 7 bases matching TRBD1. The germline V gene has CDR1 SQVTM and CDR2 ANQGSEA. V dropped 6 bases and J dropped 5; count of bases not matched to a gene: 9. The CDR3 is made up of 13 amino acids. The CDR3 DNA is TGCAGCGTCTACAGGGGTTTGAGAACTGAAGCTTTCTTT. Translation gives CSVYRGLRTEAFF.

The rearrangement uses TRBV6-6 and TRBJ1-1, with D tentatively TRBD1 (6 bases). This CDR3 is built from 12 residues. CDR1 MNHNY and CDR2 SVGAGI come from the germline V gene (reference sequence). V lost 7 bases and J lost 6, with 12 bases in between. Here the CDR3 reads CASIRQDSEAFF. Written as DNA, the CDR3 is TGTGCCAGCATTCGACAGGATTCTGAAGCTTTCTTT.

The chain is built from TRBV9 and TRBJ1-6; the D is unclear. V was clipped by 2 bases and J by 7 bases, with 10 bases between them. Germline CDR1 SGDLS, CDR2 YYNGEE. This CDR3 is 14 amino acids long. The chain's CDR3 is CASSVLTENSPLHF. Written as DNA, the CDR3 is TGTGCCAGCAGCGTTCTGACGGAGAATTCACCCCTCCACTTT.

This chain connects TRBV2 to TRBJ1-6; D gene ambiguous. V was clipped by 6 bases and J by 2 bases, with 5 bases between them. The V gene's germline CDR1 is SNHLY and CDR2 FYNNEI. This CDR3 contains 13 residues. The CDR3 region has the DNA TGTGCCAGCAGGCTGACCTATAATTCACCCCTCCACTTT. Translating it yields CASRLTYNSPLHF.